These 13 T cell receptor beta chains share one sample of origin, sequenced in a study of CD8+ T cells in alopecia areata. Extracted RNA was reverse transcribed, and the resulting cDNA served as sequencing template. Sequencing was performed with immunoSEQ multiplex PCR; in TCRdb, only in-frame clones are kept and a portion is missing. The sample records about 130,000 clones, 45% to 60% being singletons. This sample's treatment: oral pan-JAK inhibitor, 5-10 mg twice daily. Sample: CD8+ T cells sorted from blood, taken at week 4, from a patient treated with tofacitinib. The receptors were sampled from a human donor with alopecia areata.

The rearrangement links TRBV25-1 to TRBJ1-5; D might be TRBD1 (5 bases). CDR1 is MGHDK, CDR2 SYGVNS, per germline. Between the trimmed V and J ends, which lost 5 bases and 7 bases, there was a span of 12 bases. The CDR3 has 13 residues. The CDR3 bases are TGTGCCAGCAGTTCAGGGAGGTCACAGCCCCAGCATTTT. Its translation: CASSSGRSQPQHF.

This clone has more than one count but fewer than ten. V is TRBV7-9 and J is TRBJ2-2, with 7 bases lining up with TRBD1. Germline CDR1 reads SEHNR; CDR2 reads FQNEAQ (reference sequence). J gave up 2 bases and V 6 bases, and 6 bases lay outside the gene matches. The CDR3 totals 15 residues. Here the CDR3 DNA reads TGTGCCAGCAGAACCGGGACAGCTAACACCGGGGAGCTGTTTTTT. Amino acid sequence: CASRTGTANTGELFF. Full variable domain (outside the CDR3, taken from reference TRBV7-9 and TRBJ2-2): DTGVSQNPRHKITKRGQNVTFRCDPISEHNRLYWYRQTLGQGPEFLTYFQNEAQLEKSRLLSDRFSAERPKGSFSTLEIQRTEQGDSAMYLCASRTGTANTGELFFGEGSRLTVL.

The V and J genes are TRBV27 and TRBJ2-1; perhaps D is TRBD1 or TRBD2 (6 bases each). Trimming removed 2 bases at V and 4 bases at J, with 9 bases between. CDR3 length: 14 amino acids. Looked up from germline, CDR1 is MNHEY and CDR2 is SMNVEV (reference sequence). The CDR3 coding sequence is TGTGCCAGCAGTTTAGAGGGGGGATACAATGAGCAGTTCTTC. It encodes CASSLEGGYNEQFF.

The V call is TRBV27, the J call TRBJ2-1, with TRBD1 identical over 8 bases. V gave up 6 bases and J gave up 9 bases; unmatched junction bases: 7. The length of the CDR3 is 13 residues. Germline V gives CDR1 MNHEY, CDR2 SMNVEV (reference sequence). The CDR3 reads CASRLSRGLEQFF. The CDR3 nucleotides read TGTGCCAGCAGACTAAGCAGGGGGCTTGAGCAGTTCTTC.

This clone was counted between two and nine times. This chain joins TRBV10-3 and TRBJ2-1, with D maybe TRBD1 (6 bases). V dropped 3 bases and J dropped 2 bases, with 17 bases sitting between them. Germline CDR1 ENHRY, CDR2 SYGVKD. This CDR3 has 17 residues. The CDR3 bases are TGTGCCATCAGTGAAGGGGACATCCAACCCCCCTACAATGAGCAGTTCTTC. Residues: CAISEGDIQPPYNEQFF.

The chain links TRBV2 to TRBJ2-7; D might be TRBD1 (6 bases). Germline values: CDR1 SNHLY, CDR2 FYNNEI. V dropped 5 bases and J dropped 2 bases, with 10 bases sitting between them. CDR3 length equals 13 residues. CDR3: CASSYRVTYEQYF. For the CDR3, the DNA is TGTGCCAGCAGTTACAGGGTTACCTACGAGCAGTACTTC.

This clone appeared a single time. For the CDR3, the DNA is TGTGCCAGCAGGTCGATTACTACCTCCTACAATGAGCAGTTCTTC. This translates into CASRSITTSYNEQFF. V gene TRBV2 combines with J gene TRBJ2-1; D remains unclear. Germline assignment: CDR1 SNHLY and CDR2 FYNNEI. Trimming left V 6 bases short and J 0 bases short, with 12 bases between. This CDR3 spans 15 amino acids.

This CDR3 is CASSTTGGHTDTQYF. The CDR3 nucleotides are TGTGCCAGCAGCACCACCGGGGGGCACACAGATACGCAGTATTTT. The chain uses TRBV7-6 and TRBJ2-3; D possibly corresponds to TRBD2 (7 bases). Germline loops: CDR1 SGHVS, CDR2 FNYEAQ. With 5 bases removed from V and 2 bases from J, the gap between germline ends came to 14 bases. The CDR3 has 15 residues.

The CDR3 sequence: CASAGTFRSPLHF. The CDR3 nucleotides are TGTGCCAGCGCCGGGACGTTTAGATCACCCCTCCACTTT. The V gene is TRBV27, the J gene TRBJ1-6, with D possibly matching TRBD1 (5 bases). This CDR3 contains 13 residues. Trimming took 8 bases from V and 10 from J, leaving 15 bases between them. Germline-derived CDR1 and CDR2 are MNHEY and SMNVEV (reference sequence).

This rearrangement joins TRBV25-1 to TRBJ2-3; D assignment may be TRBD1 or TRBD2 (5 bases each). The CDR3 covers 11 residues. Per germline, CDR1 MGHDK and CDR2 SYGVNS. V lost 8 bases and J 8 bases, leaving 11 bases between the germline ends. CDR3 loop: CASFGGGTQYF. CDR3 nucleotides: TGTGCCAGCTTTGGGGGTGGTACGCAGTATTTT.

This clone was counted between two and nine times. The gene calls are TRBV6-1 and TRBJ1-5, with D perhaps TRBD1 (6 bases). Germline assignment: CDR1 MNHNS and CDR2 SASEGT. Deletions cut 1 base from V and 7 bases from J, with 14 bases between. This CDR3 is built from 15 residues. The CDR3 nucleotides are TGTGCCAGCAGTGAAGGATTGGAGGGGGGGCAGCCCCAGCATTTT. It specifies CASSEGLEGGQPQHF.

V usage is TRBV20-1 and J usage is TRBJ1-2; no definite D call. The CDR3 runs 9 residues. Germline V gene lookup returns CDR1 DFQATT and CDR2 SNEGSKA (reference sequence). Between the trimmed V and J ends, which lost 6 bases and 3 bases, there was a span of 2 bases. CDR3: CSADYGYTF. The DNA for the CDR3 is TGCAGTGCGGACTATGGCTACACCTTC.

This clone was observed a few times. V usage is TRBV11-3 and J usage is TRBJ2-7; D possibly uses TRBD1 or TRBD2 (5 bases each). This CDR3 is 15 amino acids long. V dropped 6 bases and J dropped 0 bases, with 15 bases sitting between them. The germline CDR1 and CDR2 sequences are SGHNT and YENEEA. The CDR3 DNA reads TGTGCCAGCAGGCCTCCCCGGGGCCCCTCCTACGAGCAGTACTTC. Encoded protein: CASRPPRGPSYEQYF.